This TCR beta chain was profiled in a study of blood T cell repertoires in COVID-19. This table comes from immunoSEQ multiplex PCR, and its TCRdb copy is limited to in-frame clones, with some not included. Of tens of thousands of clones listed, around nine tenths are singletons. Deletions cut 2 bases from V and 4 bases from J, with 15 bases between. The CDR3 extends over 15 amino acids. CDR1 SGHRS and CDR2 YFSETQ come from the germline V gene. The chain links TRBV5-1 to TRBJ1-1, with TRBD1 as a possible D gene (6 bases). This TCR was sampled from a woman aged 80 or over with acute or convalescent COVID-19. Sequencing was done on a sample of peripheral blood. CDR3 nucleotide sequence: TGCGCCAGCAGCTTATCGCAGGGGCGAGGCACTGAAGCTTTCTTT. Amino acids: CASSLSQGRGTEAFF.